The 19 T cell receptor beta chains listed next were all sequenced from one sample in a study of blood T cell repertoires in COVID-19. Profiled with immunoSEQ multiplex PCR; TCRdb holds only in-frame clones, not every one. The sample contains about 80,000 clones, roughly 80% of which appear only once. The specimen was peripheral blood. The receptors stem from a human donor in a cohort sampled during active COVID-19.

This chain links TRBV5-1 with TRBJ2-3, with D perhaps TRBD1 (5 bases). This CDR3 contains 13 residues. V dropped 2 bases and J dropped 2 bases, with 6 bases sitting between them. The V gene's germline CDR1 is SGHRS and CDR2 YFSETQ. The CDR3 DNA is TGCGCCAGCAGCTTACAGGCCACAGATACGCAGTATTTT. It codes for CASSLQATDTQYF.

This clone was counted once. The chain joins TRBV6-5 to TRBJ2-7; 9 bases align to TRBD1. The CDR3 consists of 14 residues. With V trimmed by 7 bases and J by 3 bases, 7 bases remained unmatched. The germline CDR1 and CDR2 sequences are MNHEY and SVGAGI. The CDR3 DNA sequence: TGTGCCAGCATTTTGACGGGACAGGGCTACGAGCAGTACTTC. This codes for CASILTGQGYEQYF.

The V gene is TRBV28, the J gene TRBJ1-5, with D possibly matching TRBD1 (5 bases). V was clipped by 5 bases and J by 5 bases, with 13 bases between them. CDR3 length: 14 residues. Looked up from germline, CDR1 is MDHEN and CDR2 is SYDVKM. Here the CDR3 reads CASSQQVGHQPQHF. The CDR3 DNA reads TGTGCCAGCAGTCAACAGGTTGGGCATCAGCCCCAGCATTTT.

The chain links TRBV4-1 to TRBJ1-2; no definite D call. V lost 6 bases to trimming and J lost 4 bases, with 6 bases between them. Germline CDR1 MGHRA, CDR2 YSYEKL. The CDR3 is 11 amino acids. Here the CDR3 DNA reads TGCGCCAGCAGGGGCTTCTATGGCTACACCTTC. The encoded protein is CASRGFYGYTF.

The genes are TRBV5-4 and TRBJ1-3; a possible D gene is TRBD1 (5 bases). There are 13 residues in the CDR3. V dropped 0 bases and J dropped 4 bases, with 5 bases sitting between them. From germline, CDR1 is SGHNT and CDR2 YYREEE (reference sequence). The CDR3 loop reads CASSLAGGNTIYF. Here the CDR3 DNA reads TGTGCCAGCAGCTTGGCAGGGGGAAACACCATATATTTT. The full variable domain, in which reference TRBV5-4 and TRBJ1-3 provide the parts outside the CDR3, is ETGVTQSPTHLIKTRGQQVTLRCSSQSGHNTVSWYQQALGQGPQFIFQYYREEENGRGNFPPRFSGLQFPNYSSELNVNALELDDSALYLCASSLAGGNTIYFGEGSWLTVV.

The chain employs TRBV5-1 and TRBJ1-1; 8 bases are a match to TRBD1. The CDR3 loop spans 14 amino acids. The ends lost 7 bases at V and 1 base at J; junction bases unmatched: 6. From germline, CDR1 is SGHRS and CDR2 YFSETQ. CDR3 bases: TGCGCCAGCCTCCTCGGGACAGGGAACACTGAAGCTTTCTTT. Protein: CASLLGTGNTEAFF.

The V call is TRBV7-9, the J call TRBJ2-7, with D unclear. The V and J ends lost 2 bases and 7 bases respectively, with 12 bases between them. Germline CDR1 and CDR2: SEHNR and FQNEAQ (reference sequence). The CDR3 covers 13 residues. Written as DNA, the CDR3 is TGTGCCAGCAGCTTATCTGGCTCGTGGGAGCAGTACTTC. Residues: CASSLSGSWEQYF.

This chain links TRBV3-1 (or the pseudogene TRBV3-2) with TRBJ2-1, with D uncertain. Trimming took off 2 bases at V and 6 bases at J, with 14 bases between the two ends. The length of the CDR3 is 15 residues. CDR1 LGHDT and CDR2 YNNKEL come from the germline V gene (reference sequence). DNA of the CDR3: TGTGCCAGCAGCCAACCACTATTGGCCCGCAATGAGCAGTTCTTC. Amino acids: CASSQPLLARNEQFF.

J is TRBJ1-2 and V is TRBV7-9, with TRBD1 identical over 8 bases. Germline lookup yields CDR1 SEHNR and CDR2 FQNEAQ (reference sequence). The CDR3 totals 14 residues. After removal of 5 bases from V and 4 bases from J, the junction contained 6 bases not matched to a gene. The CDR3 nucleotides read TGTGCCAGCAGCGGGGATGGGACAGGCTATGGCTACACCTTC. Its translation is CASSGDGTGYGYTF.

With regard to this clone: Distinct nucleotide sequences in the sample also encode this CDR3. The gene calls are TRBV9 and TRBJ1-2; perhaps TRBD1 as D (6 bases). Germline values: CDR1 SGDLS, CDR2 YYNGEE. Trimming pared 0 bases from V and 2 bases from J, leaving 8 bases between. This CDR3 contains 14 residues. CDR3 sequence reads: CASSVGQGNYGYTF. DNA of the CDR3: TGTGCCAGCAGCGTAGGGCAGGGGAACTATGGCTACACCTTC.

This clone was seen a handful of times. V is TRBV11-2 and J is TRBJ2-3; D is possibly TRBD2 (6 bases). Trimming removed 5 bases from V and 3 bases from J, with 12 bases in between. The CDR3 sequence is 14 residues long. The germline CDR1 and CDR2 sequences are SGHAT and FQNNGV. The CDR3 bases are TGTGCCAGCAGCCAACGGGACTTTACAGATACGCAGTATTTT. As protein: CASSQRDFTDTQYF.

The V call is TRBV5-1, the J call TRBJ1-1; D not resolved. The germline V and J ends were trimmed by 5 bases and 0 bases, with 5 bases remaining between them. This CDR3 region has 12 residues. Looked up from germline, CDR1 is SGHRS and CDR2 is YFSETQ. The CDR3 bases are TGCGCCAGCAGATCCATGAACACTGAAGCTTTCTTT. Its translation is CASRSMNTEAFF.

The chain uses TRBV5-1 and TRBJ2-7, with 8 bases aligning to TRBD2. V shed 1 base and J 6 bases; nucleotides not matched to a gene: 6. This CDR3 contains 14 residues. Germline V gives CDR1 SGHRS, CDR2 YFSETQ. CDR3 amino acids: CASSLLDGGAEQYF. In nucleotides, the CDR3 is TGCGCCAGCAGCTTGTTGGACGGGGGGGCCGAGCAGTACTTC.

The V and J genes are TRBV2 and TRBJ2-7, with TRBD1 matching over 10 bases. The V segment lost 7 bases and the J segment 4 bases; nucleotides outside the gene matches: 7. CDR1 SNHLY and CDR2 FYNNEI come from the germline V gene. The CDR3 is made up of 14 amino acids. The CDR3 region is CASTRQGAIYEQYF. DNA for the CDR3: TGTGCCAGCACCCGACAGGGGGCTATATACGAGCAGTACTTC.

This clone was found many times. The chain carries TRBV5-1 and TRBJ2-7; 12 bases align to TRBD1. The CDR3 spans 15 residues. The junction had 6 bases not matched to a gene; V was cut back by 3 bases and J by 5 bases. From germline, CDR1 is SGHRS and CDR2 YFSETQ. DNA of the CDR3: TGCGCCAGCAGCTCCCACGGGACAGGGGGCGACGAGCAGTACTTC. As protein: CASSSHGTGGDEQYF.

The chain carries TRBV18 and TRBJ2-3, with 14 bases identical to TRBD2. V was pared by 4 bases and J by 4 bases, with 4 bases of the junction left unmatched. The CDR3 length is 16 residues. CDR1 and CDR2 (germline): KGHSH, LQKENI. CDR3 sequence: CASSLSTSGGADTQYF. The DNA for the CDR3 is TGTGCCAGCTCACTATCGACTAGCGGGGGGGCAGATACGCAGTATTTT. Complete variable domain (other parts from reference TRBV18 and TRBJ2-3): NAGVMQNPRHLVRRRGQEARLRCSPMKGHSHVYWYRQLPEEGLKFMVYLQKENIIDESGMPKERFSAEFPKEGPSILRIQQVVRGDSAAYFCASSLSTSGGADTQYFGPGTRLTVL.

The chain uses TRBV6-5 and TRBJ1-3; D gene uncertain. The CDR3 is made up of 13 amino acids. The V gene's germline CDR1 is MNHEY and CDR2 SVGAGI. V was cut by 10 bases and J by 4 bases, with 14 bases left in between. DNA for the CDR3: TGTGCCACCGGGATGCGGGAAGGAAACACCATATATTTT. Amino acids: CATGMREGNTIYF.

The chain joins TRBV2 to TRBJ1-2, with TRBD1 matching over 7 bases. The CDR3 spans 15 residues. The germline gives CDR1 SNHLY, CDR2 FYNNEI. The V and J ends lost 3 bases and 5 bases, in that order; junction bases with no gene match: 9. This chain's CDR3 is CASSDSPGGGYGYTF. CDR3 coding DNA: TGTGCCAGCAGTGATAGCCCAGGGGGTGGTTATGGCTACACCTTC.

The sample holds one count of this clone. This chain links TRBV19 with TRBJ1-3; no firm D call. Trimming shortened V by 7 bases and J by 2 bases, and 9 bases separated the two germline ends. The CDR3 runs to 13 residues. Per the germline V gene, CDR1 is LNHDA and CDR2 is SQIVND (reference sequence). Written as DNA, the CDR3 is TGTGCCAGTAACGAAACACCTGGAAACACCATATATTTT. Its translation is CASNETPGNTIYF. Combining the CDR3 with reference TRBV19 and TRBJ1-3 gives the whole variable domain DGGITQSPKYLFRKEGQNVTLSCEQNLNHDAMYWYRQDPGQGLRLIYYSQIVNDFQKGDIAEGYSVSREKKESFPLTVTSAQKNPTAFYLCASNETPGNTIYFGEGSWLTVV.